The clone carrying this TCR beta chain is a singleton in its sample. Germline assignment: CDR1 ENHRY and CDR2 SYGVKD. This CDR3 spans 14 amino acids. J gave up 7 bases and V 4 bases, and 8 bases lay outside the gene matches. This entry comes from a study of blood T cell repertoires in COVID-19. About the research overall: Samples came from the United States, Italy and Spain, spanning acute and convalescent COVID-19.

In the source study's methods: Reference gene primers were amplified, and this amplification served to estimate nucleated cell counts. Some clones are missing from TCRdb's copy, which holds only in-frame ones; the method was immunoSEQ multiplex PCR. V and J calls and clone size are as listed in that table; D and trimming were resolved from the DNA. In the table there are 200,000 to 250,000 clones, around 80% of which are singletons. The sequence derives from a woman in her thirties or forties with acute COVID-19. This rearrangement joins TRBV10-3 to TRBJ2-3, with TRBD1 matching over 7 bases. Sequencing input: PBMCs or T cells enriched from blood (not recorded which). The chain's CDR3 is CAISGTGRGNTQYF. CDR3 DNA: TGTGCCATCAGTGGGACAGGCCGAGGCAATACGCAGTATTTT.